The TCR beta chain described here comes from a study of blood T cell repertoires in COVID-19. Study at large: Sites across the United States, Italy and Spain contributed samples from acute and convalescent COVID-19.

TCRdb keeps only in-frame clones here, not all; method: immunoSEQ multiplex PCR. The sample has 200,000 or so clones, 75% to 90% seen once. The sequence was obtained from a human donor in a cohort sampled during active COVID-19. Sequenced sample: peripheral blood.

This CDR3 reads CASSHVHGTDSYEQYF. CDR3 sequence (DNA): TGCGCCAGCAGCCATGTTCACGGGACAGACTCCTACGAGCAGTACTTC. The rearrangement links TRBV4-3 to TRBJ2-7; TRBD1 agrees at 7 bases. CDR1 and CDR2 from the germline V gene are LGHNA and YSLEER. The ends lost 3 bases at V and 0 bases at J; junction bases unmatched: 8. This CDR3 comprises 16 residues.